This T cell receptor (beta chain) was captured by sequencing in a study of shared clonotypes between healthy human individuals. As concerns this clone: The antigen remains undetermined.

Evenly divided among several immunoSEQ plates was the genomic DNA of each subset. Method: immunoSEQ multiplex PCR; TCRdb's copy keeps in-frame clones and lacks some. Of about 490,000 clones detected, less than 80% appear once; the ten largest clones hold approximately 12%. The study, taken as a whole, reports: Tissue TCR repertoires likely differ from these blood-only repertoires.

This CDR3 has 15 amino acids. The germline V gene encodes CDR1 SNHLY and CDR2 FYNNEI. Trimming left V 6 bases short and J 2 bases short, with 17 bases between. The chain uses TRBV2 and TRBJ2-7; D possibly corresponds to TRBD1 (5 bases). The source of this sequence is a woman between 40 and 50 years old in good health. Some clones in this sample may be carry-over from other donors' samples. Sequencing used PBMCs. CDR3 coding DNA: TGTGCCAGCAGGACAGTTTTTAACTTACCCTACGAGCAGTACTTC. It encodes CASRTVFNLPYEQYF.